Listed below are T cell receptor beta chains from one sample, sequenced in a study of OX40 agonist ivuxolimab in advanced cancers. The method was immunoSEQ multiplex PCR; TCRdb's version includes in-frame clones alone and lacks a portion of them. Here the sample spans about 22,000 clones, roughly 80% being singletons. The specimen was CD4+ or CD8+ T cells sorted from blood, collected in a trial of the OX40 agonist ivuxolimab. The receptors here all came from an adult with an advanced solid tumor such as melanoma, head and neck, liver or kidney cancer. Each CDR3 is given with its conserved first and last residue. Part of the rows lack a size; the others show once, few, many or a class for expanded clones.

V,size,J,CDR3
TRBV6-5,NA,TRBJ1-5,CASSYSGSHQPQHF
TRBV5-4,NA,TRBJ2-7,CASRPGGGEQYF
TRBV7-8,once,TRBJ1-1,CASSYKVEQTEAFF
TRBV7-3,NA,TRBJ2-3,CASSLSGWEGPADTQYF
TRBV6-4,once,TRBJ2-1,CASSAGPSSYNEQFF
TRBV7-9,NA,TRBJ1-5,CASSSNTRGGTSNQPQHF
TRBV28,NA,TRBJ2-7,CASSRLGGGEQYF
TRBV28,NA,TRBJ2-7,CASSFRGTYEQYF
TRBV28,NA,TRBJ1-1,CASSLWGVTEAFF
TRBV2,NA,TRBJ2-5,CASSFGMGQETQYF
TRBV7-3,NA,TRBJ2-3,CASSASGSTDTQYF
TRBV7-9,NA,TRBJ1-5,CASSLGTGDSNQPQHF
TRBV7-9,NA,TRBJ2-5,CASSHRLFPETQYF
TRBV4-1,NA,TRBJ1-1,CASSQASLGTEAFF
TRBV5-1,NA,TRBJ2-7,CASSGSYRALREQYF
TRBV27,once,TRBJ2-5,CASMSHRGRVQETQYF
TRBV6-6,NA,TRBJ2-2,CASSYSGGGSTGELFF
TRBV28,NA,TRBJ2-3,CASSFPGDTQYF
TRBV6-8,few,TRBJ2-7,CASSDALSYEQYF
TRBV11-3,NA,TRBJ2-3,CASRRAGGSGTDTQYF
TRBV9,NA,TRBJ2-7,CASSGTSGYEQYF
TRBV7-2,few,TRBJ2-3,CASESGVHTDTQYF
TRBV7-8,once,TRBJ2-1,CASSLGPYNEQFF
TRBV27,NA,TRBJ2-7,CASSSLLAGGPSYEQYF
TRBV27,NA,TRBJ2-7,CASSFHGTHEQYF
TRBV9,NA,TRBJ1-5,CASTSVEDGVLHF
TRBV6-1,once,TRBJ1-3,CASSEIGAGNTIYF
TRBV7-9,NA,TRBJ1-2,CASSPVSMAPDYGYTF
TRBV27,NA,TRBJ2-5,CASSLAGGPVETQYF
TRBV13,NA,TRBJ1-2,CASSPDSNYGYTF
TRBV7-9,once,TRBJ2-2,CASSQRQGNTGELFF
TRBV6-1,NA,TRBJ2-5,CATGSETGEETQYF
TRBV7-9,few,TRBJ2-6,CASSSSGLLANVLTF
TRBV4-2,NA,TRBJ2-7,CASSQRANEQYF
TRBV14,NA,TRBJ2-5,CASSQPGFGETQYF
TRBV4-1,NA,TRBJ2-1,CASSQETGLYNEQFF
TRBV6-1,NA,TRBJ1-6,CAGTKTDGFNSPLHF
TRBV6-1,NA,TRBJ1-5,CASKPGGGVQPQHF
TRBV11-2,NA,TRBJ2-7,CASSLGTRGPYEQYF
TRBV7-9,NA,TRBJ2-7,CASSGGTSYEQYF
TRBV30,NA,TRBJ2-1,CAWFVGTSGRLYNEQFF
TRBV7-9,NA,TRBJ1-1,CASSPVTGGLKAFF